Below, one T cell receptor beta chain is given with its context. The CDR3 totals 15 residues. Germline-derived CDR1 and CDR2 are SNHLY and FYNNEI. Trimming cost V 7 bases and J 4 bases, with 16 bases left between them. The data derive from a study of blood T cell repertoires in COVID-19. Study summary: T cells, B-cell-depleted T cells, or PBMCs supplied cDNA or gDNA.

Sequenced by immunoSEQ multiplex PCR; TCRdb stores in-frame clones only, minus some. Counted here are under 200,000 clones, 79% occurring once; the ten biggest clones make up 8% to 8.5%. The specimen was peripheral blood. The chain couples TRBV2 to TRBJ1-4; no reliable D call. The sequence came from a woman aged 55-69 years with COVID-19, enrolled during active disease. In DNA, the CDR3 is TGTGCCAGCACCCCTTACACGGGTAGTAATGAAAAACTGTTTTTT. Protein product: CASTPYTGSNEKLFF.